The 3 T cell receptor beta chains presented below share a single source sample, sequenced in a study of blood T cells in healthy people across ages. A second roughly 6 to 12 cycle PCR used barcoded and J-beta primers. TCRdb re-analysed the 5' RACE reads in MiXCR, keeping a single row per CDR3 protein. The top ten clones hold about 20% of a sample with about 1 million distinct CDR3 sequences, around 45% of them seen once. Source material: blood. Receptor source: an older woman in good health.

The chain couples TRBV18 to TRBJ2-3; 7 bases are shared with TRBD2. Germline trimming cut 1 base from V and 3 bases from J; bases unmatched to any gene: 10. This CDR3 comprises 17 residues. Looked up from germline, CDR1 is KGHSH and CDR2 is LQKENI. The CDR3 bases are TGTGCCAGCTCACCACGCCAACTAGCGAGTGTAACAGATACGCAGTATTTT. It codes for CASSPRQLASVTDTQYF.

As to this clonotype: A much larger clone lies one base from this, so it may be a read error. V usage is TRBV27 and J usage is TRBJ2-1; 10 bases agree with TRBD2. This CDR3 is 15 amino acids long. CDR1 MNHEY and CDR2 SMNVEV come from the germline V gene (reference sequence). The CDR3 loop is CASSSGLAAYNVQFF. CDR3 bases: TGTGCCAGCAGTTCCGGACTAGCGGCCTACAATGTGCAGTTCTTC.

The chain links TRBV28 to TRBJ2-3, with 8 positions matching TRBD2. The CDR3 spans 15 residues. Germline V lookup: CDR1 MDHEN, CDR2 SYDVKM. Trimming removed 2 bases from V and 1 base from J; junction bases left unmatched: 2. The CDR3 DNA reads TGTGCCAGCAGTTTAAGGCGGGAGGGCACAGATACGCAGTATTTT. This translates into CASSLRREGTDTQYF. Combining the CDR3 with reference TRBV28 and TRBJ2-3 gives the whole variable domain DVKVTQSSRYLVKRTGEKVFLECVQDMDHENMFWYRQDPGLGLRLIYFSYDVKMKEKGDIPEGYSVSREKKERFSLILESASTNQTSMYLCASSLRREGTDTQYFGPGTRLTVL.